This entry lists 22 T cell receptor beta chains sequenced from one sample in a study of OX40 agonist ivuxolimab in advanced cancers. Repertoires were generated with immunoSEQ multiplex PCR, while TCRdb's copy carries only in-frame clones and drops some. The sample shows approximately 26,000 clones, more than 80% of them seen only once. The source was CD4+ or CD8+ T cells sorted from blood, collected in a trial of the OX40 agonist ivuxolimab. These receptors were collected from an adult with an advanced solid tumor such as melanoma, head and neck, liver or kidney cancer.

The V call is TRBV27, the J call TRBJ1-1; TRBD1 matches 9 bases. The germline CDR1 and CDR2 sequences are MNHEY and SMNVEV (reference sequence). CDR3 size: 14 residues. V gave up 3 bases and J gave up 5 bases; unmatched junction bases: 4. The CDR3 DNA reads TGTGCCAGCAGTTTTTCGGGACAGGGAACTGAAGCTTTCTTT. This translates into CASSFSGQGTEAFF.

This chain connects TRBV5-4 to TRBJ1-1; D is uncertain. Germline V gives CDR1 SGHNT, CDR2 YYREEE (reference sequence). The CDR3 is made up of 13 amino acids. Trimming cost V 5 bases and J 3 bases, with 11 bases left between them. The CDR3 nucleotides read TGTGCCAGCAGACCCGAAGGAGACACTGAAGCTTTCTTT. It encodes CASRPEGDTEAFF.

The CDR3 sequence: CASSYDPGLNEKLFF. DNA for the CDR3: TGTGCCAGCAGCTACGACCCGGGGCTAAATGAAAAACTGTTTTTT. V is TRBV7-9 and J is TRBJ1-4, with a weak D call TRBD1 (5 bases). The V and J ends lost 4 bases and 5 bases respectively, with 14 bases between them. Germline V gene sequence: CDR1 SEHNR, CDR2 FQNEAQ (reference sequence). This CDR3 region has 15 residues.

The chain's CDR3 is CASSHGISGNTIYF. The CDR3 coding sequence is TGTGCCAGCAGCCACGGGATCTCTGGAAACACCATATATTTT. The V call is TRBV7-2, the J call TRBJ1-3; D not resolved. CDR3 length equals 14 residues. Germline V gives CDR1 SGHTA, CDR2 FQGNSA. Trimming removed 5 bases from V and 0 bases from J, with 8 bases in between.

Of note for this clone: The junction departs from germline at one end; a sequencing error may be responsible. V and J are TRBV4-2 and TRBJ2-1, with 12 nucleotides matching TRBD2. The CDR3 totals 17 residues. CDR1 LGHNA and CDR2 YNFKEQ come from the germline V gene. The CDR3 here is CASSEDRLAGVYNEQFF. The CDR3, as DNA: TGTGCCAGCAGCGAAGACAGACTAGCGGGGGTATACAATGAGCAGTTCTTC.

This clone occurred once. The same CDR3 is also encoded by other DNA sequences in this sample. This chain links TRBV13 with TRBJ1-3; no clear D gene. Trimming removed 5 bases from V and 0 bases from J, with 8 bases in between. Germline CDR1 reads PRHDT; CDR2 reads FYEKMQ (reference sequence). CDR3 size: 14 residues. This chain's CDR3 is CASSLEGSGNTIYF. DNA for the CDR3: TGTGCCAGCAGCCTAGAGGGCTCTGGAAACACCATATATTTT. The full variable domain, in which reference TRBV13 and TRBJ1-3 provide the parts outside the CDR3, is AAGVIQSPRHLIKEKRETATLKCYPIPRHDTVYWYQQGPGQDPQFLISFYEKMQSDKGSIPDRFSAQQFSDYHSELNMSSLELGDSALYFCASSLEGSGNTIYFGEGSWLTVV.

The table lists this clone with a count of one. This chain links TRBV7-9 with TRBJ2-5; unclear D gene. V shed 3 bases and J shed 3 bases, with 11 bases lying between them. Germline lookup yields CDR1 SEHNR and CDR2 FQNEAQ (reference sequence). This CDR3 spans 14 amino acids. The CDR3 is CASSFPGPEETQYF. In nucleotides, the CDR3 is TGTGCCAGCAGCTTCCCGGGCCCTGAAGAGACCCAGTACTTC.

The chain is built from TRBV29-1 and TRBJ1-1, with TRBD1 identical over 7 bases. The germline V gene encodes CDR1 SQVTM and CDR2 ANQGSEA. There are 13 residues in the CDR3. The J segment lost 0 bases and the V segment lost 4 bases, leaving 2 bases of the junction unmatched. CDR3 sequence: CSVGTGMNTEAFF. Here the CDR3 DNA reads TGCAGCGTTGGGACAGGCATGAACACTGAAGCTTTCTTT.

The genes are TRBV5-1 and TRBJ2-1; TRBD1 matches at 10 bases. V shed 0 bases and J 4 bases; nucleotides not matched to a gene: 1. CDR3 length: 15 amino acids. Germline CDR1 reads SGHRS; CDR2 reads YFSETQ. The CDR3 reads CASSLVGQGYNEQFF. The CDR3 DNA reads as TGCGCCAGCAGCTTGGTGGGACAGGGGTACAATGAGCAGTTCTTC.

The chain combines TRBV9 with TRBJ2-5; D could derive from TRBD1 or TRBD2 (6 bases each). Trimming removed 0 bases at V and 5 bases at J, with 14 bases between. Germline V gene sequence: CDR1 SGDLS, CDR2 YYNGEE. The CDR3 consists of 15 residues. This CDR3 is CASSVGGAGGETQYF. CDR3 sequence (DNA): TGTGCCAGCAGCGTAGGGGGGGCAGGAGGGGAGACCCAGTACTTC.

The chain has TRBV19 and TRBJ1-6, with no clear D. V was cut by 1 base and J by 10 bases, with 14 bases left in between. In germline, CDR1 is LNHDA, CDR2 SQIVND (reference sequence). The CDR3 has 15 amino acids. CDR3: CASSIGFRGISPLHF. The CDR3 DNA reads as TGTGCCAGTAGTATAGGTTTTCGGGGAATCTCACCCCTCCACTTT.

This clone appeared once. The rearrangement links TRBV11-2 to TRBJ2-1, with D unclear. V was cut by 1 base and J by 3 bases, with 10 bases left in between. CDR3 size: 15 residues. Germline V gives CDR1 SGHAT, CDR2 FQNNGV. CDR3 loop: CASSLVVGNYNEQFF. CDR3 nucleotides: TGTGCCAGCAGCTTAGTGGTAGGAAACTACAATGAGCAGTTCTTC.

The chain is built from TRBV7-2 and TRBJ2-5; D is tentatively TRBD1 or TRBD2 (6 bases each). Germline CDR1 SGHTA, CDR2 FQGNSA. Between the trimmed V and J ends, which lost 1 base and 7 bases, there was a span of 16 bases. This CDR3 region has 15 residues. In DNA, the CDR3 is TGTGCCAGCAGCTTAGAAGGGGGGCTGGGATTGACCCAGTACTTC. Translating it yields CASSLEGGLGLTQYF. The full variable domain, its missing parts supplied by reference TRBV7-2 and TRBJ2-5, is GAGVSQSPSNKVTEKGKDVELRCDPISGHTALYWYRQSLGQGLEFLIYFQGNSAPDKSGLPSDRFSAERTGGSVSTLTIQRTQQEDSAVYLCASSLEGGLGLTQYFGPGTRLLVL.

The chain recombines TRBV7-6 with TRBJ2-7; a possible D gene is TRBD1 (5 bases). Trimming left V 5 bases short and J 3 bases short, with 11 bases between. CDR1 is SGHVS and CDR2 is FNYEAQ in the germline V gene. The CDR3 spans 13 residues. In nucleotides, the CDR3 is TGTGCCAGCAGCGAAGTAGGGGACTACGAGCAGTACTTC. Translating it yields CASSEVGDYEQYF.

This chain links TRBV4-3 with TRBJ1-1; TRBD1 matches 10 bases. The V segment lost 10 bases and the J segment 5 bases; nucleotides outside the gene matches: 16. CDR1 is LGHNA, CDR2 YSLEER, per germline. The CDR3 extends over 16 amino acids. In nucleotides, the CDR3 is TGCGCCAACAGGAAGACTGCCTGGGGACAGGGGACTGAAGCTTTCTTT. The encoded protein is CANRKTAWGQGTEAFF.

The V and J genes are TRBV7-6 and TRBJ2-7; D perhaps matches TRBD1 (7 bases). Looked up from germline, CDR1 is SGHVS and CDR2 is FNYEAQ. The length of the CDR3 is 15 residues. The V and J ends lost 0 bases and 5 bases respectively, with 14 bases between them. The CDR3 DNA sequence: TGTGCCAGCAGCTTAGCGCATGGAGGGGGCCACGAGCAGTACTTC. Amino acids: CASSLAHGGGHEQYF.

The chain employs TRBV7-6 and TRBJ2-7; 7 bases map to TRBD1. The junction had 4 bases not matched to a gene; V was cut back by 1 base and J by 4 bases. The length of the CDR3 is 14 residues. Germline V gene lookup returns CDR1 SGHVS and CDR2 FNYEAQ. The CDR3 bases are TGTGCCAGCAGCTTAGAATCCAGGGGGTACGAGCAGTACTTC. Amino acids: CASSLESRGYEQYF.

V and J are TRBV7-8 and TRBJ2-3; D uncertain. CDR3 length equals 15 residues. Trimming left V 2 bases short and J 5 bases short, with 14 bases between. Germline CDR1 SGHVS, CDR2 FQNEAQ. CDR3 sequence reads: CASSLLGFEGDTQYF. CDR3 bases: TGTGCCAGCAGCTTATTGGGGTTTGAAGGAGATACGCAGTATTTT.

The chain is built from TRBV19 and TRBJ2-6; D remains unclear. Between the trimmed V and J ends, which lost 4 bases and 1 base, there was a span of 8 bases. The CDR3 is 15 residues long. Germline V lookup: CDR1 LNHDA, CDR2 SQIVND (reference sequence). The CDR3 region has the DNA TGTGCCAGTAGTACCCCCGGGTCTGGGGCCAACGTCCTGACTTTC. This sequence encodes CASSTPGSGANVLTF.

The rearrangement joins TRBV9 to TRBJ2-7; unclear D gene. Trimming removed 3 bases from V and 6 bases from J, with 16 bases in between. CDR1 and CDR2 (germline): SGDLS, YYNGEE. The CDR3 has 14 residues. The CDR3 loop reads CASSALGSWVEQYF. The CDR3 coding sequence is TGTGCCAGCAGCGCCCTTGGTAGCTGGGTCGAGCAGTACTTC.

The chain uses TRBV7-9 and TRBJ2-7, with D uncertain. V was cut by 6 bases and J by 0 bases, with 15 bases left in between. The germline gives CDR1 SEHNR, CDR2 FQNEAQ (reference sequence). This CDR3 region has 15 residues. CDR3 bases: TGTGCCAGCAGTCCCTCTTGGGATAGCTCCTACGAGCAGTACTTC. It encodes CASSPSWDSSYEQYF.

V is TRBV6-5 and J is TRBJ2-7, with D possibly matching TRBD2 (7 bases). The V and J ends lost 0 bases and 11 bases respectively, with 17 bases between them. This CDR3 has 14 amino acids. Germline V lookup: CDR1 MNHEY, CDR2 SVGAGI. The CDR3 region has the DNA TGTGCCAGCAGTTACTCGGGGGGGCTACGAGAGGAGTACTTC. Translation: CASSYSGGLREEYF.